A single sample is the source of the 5 T cell receptor beta chains below, sequenced in a study of quantifying T cell responses using KT2 cells. About the research overall: RNA was reverse transcribed with TCR alpha and beta constant-region primers.

A single-stranded UMI oligo with SP2 sequence was ligated to cDNA 3' ends. The first PCR ran roughly 4 cycles with an equimolar RC1.1 and RC1.2 beta primer mix. TCRdb redid the calling of the UMI-ligation and nested PCR reads with MiXCR, one entry per CDR3 protein. This repertoire shows approximately 50,000 distinct CDR3 sequences, approximately 10% found once; its top ten account for 8% to 13%. Sequencing was carried out using PBMCs spiked with cells of the T cell clone KT2. The origin of the receptors is a human donor.

This chain uses TRBV12-3 or TRBV12-4 with TRBJ2-5; D is possibly TRBD1 (6 bases). The V end lost 5 bases, the J end lost 1 base, and 20 bases lay between the germline ends. This CDR3 contains 17 residues. The CDR3 protein is CASSKRQGTLGQETQYF. For the CDR3, the DNA is TGTGCCAGCAGTAAACGGCAGGGGACGTTGGGCCAAGAGACCCAGTACTTC.

This chain joins TRBV7-8 and TRBJ2-1; D is ambiguous. The germline gives CDR1 SGHVS, CDR2 FQNEAQ. Trimming removed 1 base at V and 5 bases at J, with 9 bases between. This CDR3 spans 14 amino acids. The CDR3 nucleotides read TGTGCCAGCAGCTTAGGGACCTTAAACAATGAGCAGTTCTTC. The encoded protein is CASSLGTLNNEQFF.

The chain couples TRBV7-9 to TRBJ1-1; D remains unclear. In germline, CDR1 is SEHNR, CDR2 FQNEAQ (reference sequence). The germline V and J ends were trimmed by 2 bases and 7 bases, with 17 bases remaining between them. The CDR3 is made up of 15 amino acids. The CDR3 bases are TGTGCCAGCAGCTTACTATCGGGGTCCGGGAGTGAAGCTTTCTTT. Its translation: CASSLLSGSGSEAFF. Full variable domain (outside the CDR3, taken from reference TRBV7-9 and TRBJ1-1): DTGVSQNPRHKITKRGQNVTFRCDPISEHNRLYWYRQTLGQGPEFLTYFQNEAQLEKSRLLSDRFSAERPKGSFSTLEIQRTEQGDSAMYLCASSLLSGSGSEAFFGQGTRLTVV.

This clonotype has a handful of counts. The chain links TRBV2 to TRBJ2-3; 8 bases are shared with TRBD2. Trimming cost V 6 bases and J 0 bases; bases outside gene matches: 11. This CDR3 spans 17 amino acids. Per the germline V gene, CDR1 is SNHLY and CDR2 is FYNNEI. The DNA of the CDR3 is TGTGCCAGCAGGGGCGGATCTGGCGGGGGGAGCACAGATACGCAGTATTTT. Amino acid sequence: CASRGGSGGGSTDTQYF.

The V and J genes are TRBV5-6 and TRBJ2-2, with no clear D. CDR1 is SGHDT and CDR2 is YYEEEE in the germline V gene. Deletions cut 2 bases from V and 5 bases from J, with 7 bases between. This CDR3 has 13 amino acids. CDR3 DNA: TGTGCCAGCAGCTTCCTAGGTACCGGGGAGCTGTTTTTT. The encoded protein is CASSFLGTGELFF. Looking up the rest from reference TRBV5-6 and TRBJ2-2 gives the full variable domain: DAGVTQSPTHLIKTRGQQVTLRCSPKSGHDTVSWYQQALGQGPQFIFQYYEEEERQRGNFPDRFSGHQFPNYSSELNVNALLLGDSALYLCASSFLGTGELFFGEGSRLTVL.